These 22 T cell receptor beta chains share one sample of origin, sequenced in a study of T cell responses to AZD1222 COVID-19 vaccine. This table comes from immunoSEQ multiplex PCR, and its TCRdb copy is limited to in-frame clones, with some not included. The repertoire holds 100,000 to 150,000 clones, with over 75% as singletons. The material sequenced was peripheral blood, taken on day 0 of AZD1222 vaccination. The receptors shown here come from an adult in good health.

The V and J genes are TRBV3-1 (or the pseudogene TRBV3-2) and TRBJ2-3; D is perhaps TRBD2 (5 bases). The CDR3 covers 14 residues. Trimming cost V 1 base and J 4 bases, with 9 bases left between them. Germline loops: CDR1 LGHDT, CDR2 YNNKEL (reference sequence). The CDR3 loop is CASSQADSADTQYF. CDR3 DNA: TGTGCCAGCAGCCAAGCTGATAGCGCAGATACGCAGTATTTT.

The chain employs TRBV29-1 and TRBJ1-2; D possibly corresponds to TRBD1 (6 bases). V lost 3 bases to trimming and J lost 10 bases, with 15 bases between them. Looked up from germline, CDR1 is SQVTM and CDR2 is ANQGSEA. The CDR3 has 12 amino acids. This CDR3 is CSVEVRGSVYTF. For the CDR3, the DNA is TGCAGCGTTGAGGTCAGGGGCTCCGTCTACACCTTC.

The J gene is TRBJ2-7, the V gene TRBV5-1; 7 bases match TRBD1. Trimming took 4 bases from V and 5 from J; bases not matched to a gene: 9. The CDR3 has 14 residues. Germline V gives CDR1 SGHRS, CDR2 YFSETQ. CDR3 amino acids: CASSLGDSKNEQYF. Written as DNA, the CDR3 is TGCGCCAGCAGCCTCGGGGACAGTAAAAACGAGCAGTACTTC.

The CDR3 reads CAIGTSGGGLSGYTF. The CDR3 region has the DNA TGTGCCATCGGGACTTCAGGGGGCGGGCTTTCGGGCTACACCTTC. The V gene is TRBV10-3, the J gene TRBJ1-2, with 8 bases identical to TRBD1. V was pared by 8 bases and J by 8 bases, with 16 bases of the junction left unmatched. CDR1 and CDR2 from the germline V gene are ENHRY and SYGVKD. CDR3 size: 15 residues.

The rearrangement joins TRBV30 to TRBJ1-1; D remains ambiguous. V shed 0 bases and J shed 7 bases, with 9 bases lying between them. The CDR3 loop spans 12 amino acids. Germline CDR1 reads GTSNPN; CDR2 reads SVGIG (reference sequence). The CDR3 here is CAWSVGHYEAFF. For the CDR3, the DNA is TGTGCCTGGAGTGTAGGGCACTATGAAGCTTTCTTT. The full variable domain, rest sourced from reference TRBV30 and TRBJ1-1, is SQTIHQWPATLVQPVGSPLSLECTVEGTSNPNLYWYRQAAGRGLQLLFYSVGIGQISSEVPQNLSASRPQDRQFILSSKKLLLSDSGFYLCAWSVGHYEAFFGQGTRLTVV.

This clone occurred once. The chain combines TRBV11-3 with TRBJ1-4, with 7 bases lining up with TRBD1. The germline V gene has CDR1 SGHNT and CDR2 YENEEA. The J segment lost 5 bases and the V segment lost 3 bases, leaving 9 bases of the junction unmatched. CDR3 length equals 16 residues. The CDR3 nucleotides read TGTGCCAGCAGCTTGGGACCGGGACAGCCAAATGAAAAACTGTTTTTT. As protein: CASSLGPGQPNEKLFF.

The CDR3 bases are TGTGCCAGCGCCTCGGGAGATCAGCCCCAGCATTTT. Its translation is CASASGDQPQHF. The rearrangement uses TRBV12-3 or TRBV12-4 and TRBJ1-5, with no clear D. CDR3 size: 12 residues. V gave up 8 bases and J gave up 5 bases, with 10 bases separating them.

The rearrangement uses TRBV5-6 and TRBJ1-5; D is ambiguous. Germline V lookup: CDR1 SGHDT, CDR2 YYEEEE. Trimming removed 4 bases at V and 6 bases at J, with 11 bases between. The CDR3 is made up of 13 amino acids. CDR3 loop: CASSGGGSQPQHF. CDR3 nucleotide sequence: TGTGCCAGCAGCGGCGGCGGGAGTCAGCCCCAGCATTTT.

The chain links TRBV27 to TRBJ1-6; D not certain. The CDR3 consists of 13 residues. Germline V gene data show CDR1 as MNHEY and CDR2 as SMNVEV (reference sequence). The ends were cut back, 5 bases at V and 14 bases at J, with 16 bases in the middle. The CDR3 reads CASSPSGGQALHF. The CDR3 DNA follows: TGTGCCAGCAGTCCCAGCGGCGGCCAAGCCCTCCACTTT.

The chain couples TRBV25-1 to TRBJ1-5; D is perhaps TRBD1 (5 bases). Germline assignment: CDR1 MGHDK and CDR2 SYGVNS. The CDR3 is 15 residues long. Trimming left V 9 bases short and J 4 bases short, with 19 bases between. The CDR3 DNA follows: TGTGCCAGGACCTTCTGCGGGGCTCCAAATCAGCCCCAGCATTTT. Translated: CARTFCGAPNQPQHF.

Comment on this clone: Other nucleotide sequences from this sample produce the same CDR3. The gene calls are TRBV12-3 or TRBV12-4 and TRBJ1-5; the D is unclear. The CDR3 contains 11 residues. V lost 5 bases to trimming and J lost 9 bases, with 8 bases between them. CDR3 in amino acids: CASSPGGPQHF. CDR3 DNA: TGTGCCAGCAGTCCGGGAGGGCCCCAGCATTTT.

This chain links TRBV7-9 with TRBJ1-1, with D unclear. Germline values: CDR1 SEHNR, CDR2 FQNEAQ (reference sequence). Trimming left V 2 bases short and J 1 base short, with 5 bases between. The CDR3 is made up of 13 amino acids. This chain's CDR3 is CASSLTRNTEAFF. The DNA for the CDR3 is TGTGCCAGCAGCTTAACGAGGAACACTGAAGCTTTCTTT.

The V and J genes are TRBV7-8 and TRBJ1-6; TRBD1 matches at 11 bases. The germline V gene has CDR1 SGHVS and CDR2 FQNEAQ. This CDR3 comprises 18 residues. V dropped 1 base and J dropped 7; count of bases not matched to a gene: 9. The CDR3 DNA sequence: TGTGCCAGCAGCTTAGTGCTAGGACAGGGGGCTTGGAATTCACCCCTCCACTTT. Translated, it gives CASSLVLGQGAWNSPLHF.

CDR3 DNA: TGCAGCGTTGAAGTGCGTCTAGCGGGAGCTGGCGAGCAGTACTTC. This codes for CSVEVRLAGAGEQYF. V gene TRBV29-1 combines with J gene TRBJ2-7, with 10 bases fitting TRBD2. V trimming: 1 base; J trimming: 6 bases; junction bases outside the gene matches: 9. The germline V gene encodes CDR1 SQVTM and CDR2 ANQGSEA. This CDR3 is built from 15 residues.

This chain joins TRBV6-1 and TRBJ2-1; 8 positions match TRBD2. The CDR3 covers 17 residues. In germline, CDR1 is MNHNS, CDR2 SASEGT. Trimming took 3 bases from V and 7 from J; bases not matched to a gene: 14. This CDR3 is CASSDDSRGGSGNEQFF. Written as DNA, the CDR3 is TGTGCCAGCAGTGATGACTCTCGCGGGGGGTCCGGAAATGAGCAGTTCTTC.

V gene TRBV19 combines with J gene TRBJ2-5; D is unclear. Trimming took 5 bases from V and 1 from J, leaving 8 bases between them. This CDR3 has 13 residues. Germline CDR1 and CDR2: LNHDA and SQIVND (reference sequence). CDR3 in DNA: TGTGCCAGTAGTCGGTGGGCCCAAGAGACCCAGTACTTC. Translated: CASSRWAQETQYF.

The CDR3 sequence is CAISESLGETEAFF. As DNA, the CDR3 is TGTGCCATCAGTGAGTCTTTAGGGGAAACTGAAGCTTTCTTT. This rearrangement joins TRBV10-3 to TRBJ1-1, with D possibly matching TRBD1 (5 bases). The germline V gene encodes CDR1 ENHRY and CDR2 SYGVKD. The CDR3 contains 14 residues. Trimming removed 0 bases at V and 5 bases at J, with 10 bases between.

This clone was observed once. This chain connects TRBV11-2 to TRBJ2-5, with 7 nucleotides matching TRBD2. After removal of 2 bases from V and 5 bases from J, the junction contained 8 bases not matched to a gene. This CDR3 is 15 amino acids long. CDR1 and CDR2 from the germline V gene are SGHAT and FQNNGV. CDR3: CASSLPSRELETQYF. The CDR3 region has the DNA TGTGCCAGCAGCTTACCATCGCGGGAGTTGGAGACCCAGTACTTC. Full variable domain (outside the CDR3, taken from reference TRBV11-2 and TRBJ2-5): EAGVAQSPRYKIIEKRQSVAFWCNPISGHATLYWYQQILGQGPKLLIQFQNNGVVDDSQLPKDRFSAERLKGVDSTLKIQPAKLEDSAVYLCASSLPSRELETQYFGPGTRLLVL.

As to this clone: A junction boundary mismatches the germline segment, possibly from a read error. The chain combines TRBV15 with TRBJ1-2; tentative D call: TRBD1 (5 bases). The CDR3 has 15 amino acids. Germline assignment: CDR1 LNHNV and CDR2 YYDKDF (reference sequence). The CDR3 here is CATSRDRVAGNGYTF. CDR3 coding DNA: TGCGCCACCAGCAGAGATCGGGTCGCAGGGAATGGCTACACCTTC.

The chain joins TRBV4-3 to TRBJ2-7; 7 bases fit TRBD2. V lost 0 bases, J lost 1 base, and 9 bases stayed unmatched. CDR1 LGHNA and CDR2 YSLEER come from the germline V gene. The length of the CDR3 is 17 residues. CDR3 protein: CASSQEWLASGSYEQYF. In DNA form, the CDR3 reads TGCGCCAGCAGCCAAGAGTGGCTTGCTAGCGGTTCCTACGAGCAGTACTTC.

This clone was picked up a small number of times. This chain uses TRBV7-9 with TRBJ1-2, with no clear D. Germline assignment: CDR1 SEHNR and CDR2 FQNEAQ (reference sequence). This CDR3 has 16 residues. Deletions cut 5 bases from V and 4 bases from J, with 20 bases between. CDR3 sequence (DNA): TGTGCCAGCAGCCCGACAATCAGCGGGATCGGCTATGGCTACACCTTC. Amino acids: CASSPTISGIGYGYTF.

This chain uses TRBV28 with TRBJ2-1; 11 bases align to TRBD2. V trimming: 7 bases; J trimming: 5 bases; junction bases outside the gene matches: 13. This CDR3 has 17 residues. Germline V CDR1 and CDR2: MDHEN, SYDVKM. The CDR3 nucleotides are TGTGCCAGCATATCATCCCCCGGGACTAGCGGAGACAATGAGCAGTTCTTC. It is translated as CASISSPGTSGDNEQFF.